The clone carrying this TCR beta chain was seen only a few times. The target antigen is unknown. This beta chain is off target for a library built for alpha chains, so its abundance means little. MiXCR was run by TCRdb on the 5' RACE reads, yielding one entry per CDR3 protein. This sample has about 10,000 distinct CDR3 sequences; roughly 51% occur once, and the top ten carry 25% to 30%. This entry comes from a study of spatial heterogeneity in lung cancer. Study-level points and caveats: Expanded alpha and beta TCR counts within tumors tracked tumor mutation counts.

The time point: sample taken at primary tumor resection. The V and J ends lost 5 bases and 3 bases respectively, with 6 bases between them. Looked up from germline, CDR1 is KGHSH and CDR2 is LQKENI. CDR3 length equals 12 residues. This receptor was taken from a female donor with early-stage non-small cell lung cancer. The source was lung tumor tissue, collected at surgery. The rearrangement joins TRBV18 to TRBJ2-3; no clear D. CDR3 sequence: CASSSSTDTQYF. Written as DNA, the CDR3 is TGTGCCAGCTCATCCTCTACAGATACGCAGTATTTT.